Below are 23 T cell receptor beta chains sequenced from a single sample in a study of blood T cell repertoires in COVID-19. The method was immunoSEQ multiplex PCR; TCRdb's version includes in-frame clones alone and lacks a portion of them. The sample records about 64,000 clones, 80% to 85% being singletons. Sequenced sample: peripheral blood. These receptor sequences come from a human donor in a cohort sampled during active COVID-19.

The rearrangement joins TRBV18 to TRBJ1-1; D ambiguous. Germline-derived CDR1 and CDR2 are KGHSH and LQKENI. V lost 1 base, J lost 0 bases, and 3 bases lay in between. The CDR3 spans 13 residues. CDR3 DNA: TGTGCCAGCTCACCACTTATGAACACTGAAGCTTTCTTT. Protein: CASSPLMNTEAFF. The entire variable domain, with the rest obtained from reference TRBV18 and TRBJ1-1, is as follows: NAGVMQNPRHLVRRRGQEARLRCSPMKGHSHVYWYRQLPEEGLKFMVYLQKENIIDESGMPKERFSAEFPKEGPSILRIQQVVRGDSAAYFCASSPLMNTEAFFGQGTRLTVV.

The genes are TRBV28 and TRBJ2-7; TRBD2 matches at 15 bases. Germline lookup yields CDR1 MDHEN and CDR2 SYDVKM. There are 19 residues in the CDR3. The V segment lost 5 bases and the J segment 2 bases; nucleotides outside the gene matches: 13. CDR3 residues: CASSRGLAGGFRNTYEQYV. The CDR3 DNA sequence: TGTGCCAGCAGTCGCGGACTAGCGGGGGGGTTTAGGAACACCTACGAGCAGTACGTC.

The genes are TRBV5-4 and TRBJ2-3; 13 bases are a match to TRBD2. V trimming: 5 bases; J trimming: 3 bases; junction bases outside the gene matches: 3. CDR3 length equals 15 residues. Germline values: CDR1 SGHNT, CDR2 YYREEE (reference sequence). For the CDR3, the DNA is TGTGCCAGCAGGACTAGCGGGGGGTTAACAGATACGCAGTATTTT. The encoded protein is CASRTSGGLTDTQYF.

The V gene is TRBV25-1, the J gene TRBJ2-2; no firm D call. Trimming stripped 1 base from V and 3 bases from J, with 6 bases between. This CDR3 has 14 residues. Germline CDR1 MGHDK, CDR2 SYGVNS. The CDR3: CASSEFRDTGELFF. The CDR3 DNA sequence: TGTGCCAGCAGTGAATTCCGGGACACCGGGGAGCTGTTTTTT.

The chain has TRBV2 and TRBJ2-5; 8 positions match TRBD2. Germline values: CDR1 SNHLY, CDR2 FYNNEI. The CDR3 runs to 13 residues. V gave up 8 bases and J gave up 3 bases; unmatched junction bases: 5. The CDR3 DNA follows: TGTGCCAGCGAATCGGGACTAGAAGAGACCCAGTACTTC. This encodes CASESGLEETQYF.

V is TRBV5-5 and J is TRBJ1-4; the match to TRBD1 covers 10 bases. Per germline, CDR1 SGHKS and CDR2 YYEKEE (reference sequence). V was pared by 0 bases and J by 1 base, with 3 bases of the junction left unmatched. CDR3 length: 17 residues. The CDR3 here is CASSLARTGGTNEKLFF. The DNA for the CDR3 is TGTGCCAGCAGCTTGGCACGGACAGGGGGAACTAATGAAAAACTGTTTTTT.

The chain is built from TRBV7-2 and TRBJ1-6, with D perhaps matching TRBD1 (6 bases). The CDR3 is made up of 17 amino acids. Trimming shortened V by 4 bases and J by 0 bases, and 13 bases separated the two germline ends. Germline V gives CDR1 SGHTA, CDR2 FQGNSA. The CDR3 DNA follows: TGTGCCAGCAGCTCCAGGACAGTGAGCTCCTATAATTCACCCCTCCACTTT. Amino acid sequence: CASSSRTVSSYNSPLHF.

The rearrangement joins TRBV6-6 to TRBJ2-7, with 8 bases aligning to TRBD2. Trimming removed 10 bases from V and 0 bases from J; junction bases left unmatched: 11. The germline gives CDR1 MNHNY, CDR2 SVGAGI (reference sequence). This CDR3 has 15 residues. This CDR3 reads CATSSSGIISYEQYF. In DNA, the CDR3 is TGTGCCACCTCAAGTAGCGGGATTATCTCCTACGAGCAGTACTTC.

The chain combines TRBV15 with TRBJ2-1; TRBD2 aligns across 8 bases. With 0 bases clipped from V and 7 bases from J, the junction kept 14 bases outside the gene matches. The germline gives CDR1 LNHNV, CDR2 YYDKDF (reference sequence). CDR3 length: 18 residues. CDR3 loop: CATSRDRLTGGGRNEQFF. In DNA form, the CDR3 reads TGTGCCACCAGCAGAGATCGTCTCACGGGGGGCGGGAGGAATGAGCAGTTCTTC.

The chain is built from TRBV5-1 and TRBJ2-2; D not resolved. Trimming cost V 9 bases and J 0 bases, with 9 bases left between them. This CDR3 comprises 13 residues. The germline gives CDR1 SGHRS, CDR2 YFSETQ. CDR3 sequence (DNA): TGCGCCACCTCGGTCGCGAACACCGGGGAGCTGTTTTTT. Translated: CATSVANTGELFF.

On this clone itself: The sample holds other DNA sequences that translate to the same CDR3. CDR3 loop: CASSQDPVGVAEAFF. In nucleotides, the CDR3 is TGTGCCAGCAGCCAAGATCCAGTCGGGGTGGCGGAAGCTTTCTTT. V gene TRBV14 combines with J gene TRBJ1-1; D unresolved. Trimming took 0 bases from V and 8 from J, leaving 16 bases between them. CDR1 is SGHDN, CDR2 FVKESK, per germline. This CDR3 is built from 15 residues.

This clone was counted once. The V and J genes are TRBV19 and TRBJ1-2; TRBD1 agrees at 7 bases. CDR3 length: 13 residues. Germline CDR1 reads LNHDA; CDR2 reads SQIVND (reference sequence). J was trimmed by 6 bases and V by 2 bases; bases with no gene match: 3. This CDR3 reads CASSIYRGDGYTF. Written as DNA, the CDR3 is TGTGCCAGTAGTATATACAGGGGAGATGGCTACACCTTC.

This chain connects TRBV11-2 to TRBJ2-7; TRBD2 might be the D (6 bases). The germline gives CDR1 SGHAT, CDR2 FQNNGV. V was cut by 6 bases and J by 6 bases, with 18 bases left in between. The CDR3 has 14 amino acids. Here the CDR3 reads CASRPRISEGEQYF. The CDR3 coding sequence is TGTGCCAGCAGGCCGAGAATATCGGAGGGCGAGCAGTACTTC.

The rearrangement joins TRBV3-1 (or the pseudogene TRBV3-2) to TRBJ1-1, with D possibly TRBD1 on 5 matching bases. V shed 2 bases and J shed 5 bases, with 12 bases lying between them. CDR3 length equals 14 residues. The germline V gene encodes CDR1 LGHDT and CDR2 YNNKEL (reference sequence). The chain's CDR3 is CASSQTSGWTEAFF. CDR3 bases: TGTGCCAGCAGCCAAACGTCAGGGTGGACTGAAGCTTTCTTT.

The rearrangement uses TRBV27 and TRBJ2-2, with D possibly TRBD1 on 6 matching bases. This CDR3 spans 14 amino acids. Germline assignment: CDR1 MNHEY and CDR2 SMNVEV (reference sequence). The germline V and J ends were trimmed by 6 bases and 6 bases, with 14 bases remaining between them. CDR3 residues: CASRSRGRAGELFF. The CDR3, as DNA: TGTGCCAGCAGGTCCAGGGGAAGGGCCGGGGAGCTGTTTTTT.

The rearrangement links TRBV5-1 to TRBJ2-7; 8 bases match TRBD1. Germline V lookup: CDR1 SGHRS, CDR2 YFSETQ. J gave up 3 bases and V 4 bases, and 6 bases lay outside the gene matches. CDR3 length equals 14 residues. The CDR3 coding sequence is TGCGCCAGCAGCCCCTGGACAGGGAACTACGAGCAGTACGTC. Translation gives CASSPWTGNYEQYV.

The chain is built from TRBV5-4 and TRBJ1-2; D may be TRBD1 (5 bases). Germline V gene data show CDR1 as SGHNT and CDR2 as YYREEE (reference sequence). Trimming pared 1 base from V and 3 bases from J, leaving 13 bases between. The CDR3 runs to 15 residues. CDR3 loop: CASSLRVTEHYGYTF. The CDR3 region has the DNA TGTGCCAGCAGCTTGCGAGTGACAGAGCACTATGGCTACACCTTC.

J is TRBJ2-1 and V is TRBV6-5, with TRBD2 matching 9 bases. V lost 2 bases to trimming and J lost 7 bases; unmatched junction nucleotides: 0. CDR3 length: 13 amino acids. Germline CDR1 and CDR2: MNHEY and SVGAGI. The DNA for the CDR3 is TGTGCCAGCAGTTACGCGGGGGGGAATGAGCAGTTCTTC. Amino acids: CASSYAGGNEQFF.

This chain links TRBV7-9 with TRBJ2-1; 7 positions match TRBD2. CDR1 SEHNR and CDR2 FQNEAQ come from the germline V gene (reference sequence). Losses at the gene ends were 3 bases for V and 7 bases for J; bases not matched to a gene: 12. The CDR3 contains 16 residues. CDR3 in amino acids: CASSFRSRGGGNEQFF. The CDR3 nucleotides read TGTGCCAGCAGCTTTCGGTCACGGGGCGGGGGAAATGAGCAGTTCTTC.

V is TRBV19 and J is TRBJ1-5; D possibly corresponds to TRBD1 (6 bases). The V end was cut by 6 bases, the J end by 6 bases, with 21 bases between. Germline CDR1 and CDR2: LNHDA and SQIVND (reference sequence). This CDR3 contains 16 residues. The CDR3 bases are TGTGCCAGTAGATCTGGTTGGGGGGGCGAGGGTCAGCCCCAGCATTTT. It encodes CASRSGWGGEGQPQHF. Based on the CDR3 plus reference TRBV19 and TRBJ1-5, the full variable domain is DGGITQSPKYLFRKEGQNVTLSCEQNLNHDAMYWYRQDPGQGLRLIYYSQIVNDFQKGDIAEGYSVSREKKESFPLTVTSAQKNPTAFYLCASRSGWGGEGQPQHFGDGTRLSIL.

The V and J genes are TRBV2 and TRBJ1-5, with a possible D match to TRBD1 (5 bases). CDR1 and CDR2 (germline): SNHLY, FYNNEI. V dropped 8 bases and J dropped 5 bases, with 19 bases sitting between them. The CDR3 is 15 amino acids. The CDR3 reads CASGDFRGDYQPQHF. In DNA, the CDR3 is TGTGCCAGCGGAGACTTTAGGGGTGACTATCAGCCCCAGCATTTT.

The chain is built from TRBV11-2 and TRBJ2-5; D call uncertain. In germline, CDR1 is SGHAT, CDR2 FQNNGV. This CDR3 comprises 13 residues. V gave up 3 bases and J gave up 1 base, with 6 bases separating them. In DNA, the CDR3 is TGTGCCAGCAGCTTCCGGGTCCAAGAGACCCAGTACTTC. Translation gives CASSFRVQETQYF.

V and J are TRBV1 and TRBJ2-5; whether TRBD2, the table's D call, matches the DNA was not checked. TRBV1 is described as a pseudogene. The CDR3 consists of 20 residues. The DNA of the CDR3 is TGCACCAGCAGCCAAGATAGAGTGGCTAGCGGGGGGGCCCTTCAAGAGACCCAGTACTTC. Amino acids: CTSSQDRVASGGALQETQYF.